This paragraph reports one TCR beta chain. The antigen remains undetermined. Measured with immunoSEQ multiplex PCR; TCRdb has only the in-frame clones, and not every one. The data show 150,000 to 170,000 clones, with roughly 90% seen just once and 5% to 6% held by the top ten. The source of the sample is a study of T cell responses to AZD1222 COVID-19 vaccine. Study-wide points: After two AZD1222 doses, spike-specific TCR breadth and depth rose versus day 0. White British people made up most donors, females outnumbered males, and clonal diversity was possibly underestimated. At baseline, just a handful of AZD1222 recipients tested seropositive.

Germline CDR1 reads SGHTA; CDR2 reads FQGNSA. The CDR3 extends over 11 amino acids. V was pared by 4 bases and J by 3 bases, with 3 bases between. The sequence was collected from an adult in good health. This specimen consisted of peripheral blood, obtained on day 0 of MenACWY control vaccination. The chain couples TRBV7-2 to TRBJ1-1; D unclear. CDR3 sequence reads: CASSSYTEAFF. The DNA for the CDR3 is TGTGCCAGCAGCTCGTACACTGAAGCTTTCTTT.